This T cell receptor beta chain was profiled in a study of blood T cell repertoires in COVID-19. Measured with immunoSEQ multiplex PCR; TCRdb has only the in-frame clones, and not every one. The table includes 90,000 to 120,000 clones, 84% detected once. Germline loops: CDR1 KGHSH, CDR2 LQKENI. This CDR3 region has 13 residues. V was clipped by 3 bases and J by 2 bases, with 6 bases between them. With respect to this clone: Other DNA sequences of this sample code for an identical CDR3.

The rearrangement links TRBV18 to TRBJ2-3, with no clear D. The sequenced material came from peripheral blood. The receptor was isolated from a human donor in a cohort sampled during active COVID-19. The CDR3 sequence: CASSPRNTDTQYF. CDR3 DNA sequence: TGTGCCAGCTCACCCCGTAACACAGATACGCAGTATTTT.